This T cell receptor beta chain derives from a study of blood T cell repertoires in COVID-19 (dated by TCRdb to about 2020). In terms of the full investigation: Collaborator samples came from the United States, Italy and Spain and covered acute and convalescent phases of COVID-19. The prospective study material was composed of cDNA or gDNA derived from T cells, B-cell-depleted T cells, or PBMCs. Subjects who had been exposed to COVID-19, were actively infected with it, or had recovered from it provided the deeply sampled blood TCRbeta repertoires that made up the dataset. The repertoires were made available in a free public database intended to serve as a resource for research on the immune response to SARS-CoV-2. The samples were drawn from two sources: the first 160 participants of the ongoing ImmuneRACE study, and 1,000 to 1,500 subjects contributed by 6 global collaborators. Sample metadata almost always included a de-identified subject ID, COVID-19 status, age in years and sex. Where HLA class I and class II types were available, the types were taken from metadata supplied by the sample provider, not from assay-based typing.

CDR1 and CDR2 are read off the germline V gene as KGHSH and LQKENI. The CDR3 covers 12 residues, taking in both the cysteine and the phenylalanine. Only the CDR3 DNA stays, 36 bases, in frame from base 1. V is reduced by 3 bases and J by 11 bases, leaving a spacing of 13 bases between them. TCRbeta CDR3 regions were amplified from genomic DNA using the immunoSEQ Assay, a bias-controlled multiplex PCR. As for how the authors treated the data: Within the assay, amplification of reference gene primers was used to estimate how many nucleated cells each sample contained. Sequence reads were collapsed and filtered to measure the absolute abundance of every unique TCRbeta CDR3 rearrangement. Productive Simpson clonality was computed per sample as the square root of Simpson's diversity index over productive rearrangements. TCRdb took this table from immuneACCESS and kept in-frame rearrangements with V and J called. Such tables lack part of the clones; where checked against another copy, unresolved V genes explain under half of the gap, and the rest is unexplained. Clonal size and the V and J genes are those of that table, whereas D and trimming came from the DNA. The sample includes tens of thousands of clones, with 65% to 90% observed a single time. The ten largest clones take up 5.6% of the sample.

Beyond this particular receptor, the publication reports: The amount of clinical and demographic metadata varied by source and participant and was provided uncurated.

Collaborating institutions collected whole blood in K2EDTA tubes following their own protocols. For TCRbeta analysis, collaborator samples were shipped as frozen whole blood, as isolated PBMCs, or as DNA extracted from either sample type. Details on this clone: Which antigen it targets is not known. Per-base qualities were not stored, and no clone one base away is much larger.

The TCR sequence derives from a woman in her fifties or sixties with acute or convalescent COVID-19. Specimen: peripheral blood. The rearrangement combines TRBV18 with TRBJ1-1, with the D gene uncertain. This receptor carries the CDR3 CASSPELNRAFF. The nucleotide sequence is given as TGTGCCAGCTCACCGGAGCTAAACCGGGCTTTCTTT.